This TCR beta chain was profiled in a study of control samples from healthy donors and cancer patients. Profiled with immunoSEQ multiplex PCR; TCRdb holds only in-frame clones, not every one. The sample carries about 150,000 clones, over 90% recorded once. The junction had 10 bases not matched to a gene; V was cut back by 6 bases and J by 4 bases. The CDR3 spans 15 residues. The germline V gene has CDR1 MNHEY and CDR2 SMNVEV (reference sequence). The sample taken for sequencing was blood. The sequence was collected from a man aged 50 to 60 in good health. The chain combines TRBV27 with TRBJ2-3, with TRBD1 matching 7 bases. CDR3 nucleotide sequence: TGTGCCAGCAGCTTCGACAGGGTACGGGCAGATACGCAGTATTTT. This encodes CASSFDRVRADTQYF.